This TCR beta chain was obtained from a study of blood T cells in healthy people across ages. This clonotype has only a few counts. The antigen is unknown. Through a sample-barcoded 5' primer and a J-beta primer mix, a second PCR was run for roughly 6 to 11 cycles. Every cDNA was tagged by a template-switch adaptor with 12 random nucleotides. One entry per CDR3 protein results from TCRdb running MiXCR on the 5' RACE reads. The data show just over 800,000 distinct CDR3 sequences, with around 62% seen just once and approximately 30% held by the top ten. Germline-derived CDR1 and CDR2 are LGHDT and YNNKEL (reference sequence). V lost 0 bases to trimming and J lost 10 bases, with 7 bases between them. The CDR3 totals 12 residues. Study outcomes and limitations: Expanded clonotype shifts may have been confounded, as the donors had an unknown CMV status.

What was sequenced was blood. The sequence came from a man aged 25 to 40 in good health. The chain couples TRBV3-1 to TRBJ2-1, with D possibly matching TRBD2 (5 bases). In DNA, the CDR3 is TGTGCCAGCAGCCAAGAGAGGAGGGAGCAGTTCTTC. It yields the protein CASSQERREQFF.